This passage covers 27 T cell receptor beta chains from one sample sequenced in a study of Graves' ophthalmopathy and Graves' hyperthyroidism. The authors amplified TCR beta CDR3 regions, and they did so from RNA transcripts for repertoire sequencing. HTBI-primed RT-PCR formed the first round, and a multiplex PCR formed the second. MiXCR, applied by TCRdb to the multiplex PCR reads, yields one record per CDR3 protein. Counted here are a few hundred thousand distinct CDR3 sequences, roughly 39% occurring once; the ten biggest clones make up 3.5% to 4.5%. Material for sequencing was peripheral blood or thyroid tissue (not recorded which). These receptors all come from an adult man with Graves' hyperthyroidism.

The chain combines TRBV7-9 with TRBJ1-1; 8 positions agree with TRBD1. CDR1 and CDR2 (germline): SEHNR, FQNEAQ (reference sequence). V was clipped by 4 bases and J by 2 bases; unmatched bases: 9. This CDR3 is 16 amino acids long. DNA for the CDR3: TGTGCCAGCAGCTCGGGACAGGAATATGGAAACACTGAAGCTTTCTTT. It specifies CASSSGQEYGNTEAFF.

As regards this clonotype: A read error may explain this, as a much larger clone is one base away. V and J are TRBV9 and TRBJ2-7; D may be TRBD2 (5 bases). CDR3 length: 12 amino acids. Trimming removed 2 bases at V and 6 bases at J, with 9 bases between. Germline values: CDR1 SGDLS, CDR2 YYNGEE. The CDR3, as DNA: TGTGCCAGCAGCGTGGACTTGACCGAGCAGTACTTC. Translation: CASSVDLTEQYF.

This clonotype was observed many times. The CDR3 sequence: CSVGDGNSPLHF. Here the CDR3 DNA reads TGCAGCGTTGGAGACGGGAATTCACCCCTCCACTTT. The chain is built from TRBV29-1 and TRBJ1-6, with D unresolved. The V and J ends lost 4 bases and 7 bases respectively, with 8 bases between them. In germline, CDR1 is SQVTM, CDR2 ANQGSEA. The CDR3 has 12 amino acids.

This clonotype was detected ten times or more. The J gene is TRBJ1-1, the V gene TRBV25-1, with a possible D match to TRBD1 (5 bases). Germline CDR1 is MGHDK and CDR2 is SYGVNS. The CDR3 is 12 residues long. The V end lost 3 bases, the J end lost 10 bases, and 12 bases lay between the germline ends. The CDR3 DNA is TGTGCCAGCAGTGAGGGTAATGGGGGAGCTTTCTTT. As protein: CASSEGNGGAFF.

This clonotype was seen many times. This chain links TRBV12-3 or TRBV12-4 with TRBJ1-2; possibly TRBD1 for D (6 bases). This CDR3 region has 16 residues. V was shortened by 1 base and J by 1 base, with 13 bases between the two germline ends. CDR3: CASSLGQGHFNYGYTF. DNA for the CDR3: TGTGCCAGCAGTTTAGGCCAGGGACACTTTAACTATGGCTACACCTTC.

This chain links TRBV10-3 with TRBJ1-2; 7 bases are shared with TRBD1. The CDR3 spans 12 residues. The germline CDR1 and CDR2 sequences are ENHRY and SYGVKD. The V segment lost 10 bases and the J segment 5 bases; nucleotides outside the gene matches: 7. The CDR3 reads CASNRDRYGYTF. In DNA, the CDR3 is TGTGCCAGCAACCGGGACAGATATGGCTACACCTTC.

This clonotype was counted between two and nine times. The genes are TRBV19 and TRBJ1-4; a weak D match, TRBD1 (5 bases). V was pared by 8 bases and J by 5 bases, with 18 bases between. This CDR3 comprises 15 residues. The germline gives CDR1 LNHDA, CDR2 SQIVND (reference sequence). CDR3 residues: CASRLPGTANEKLFF. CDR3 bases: TGTGCCAGTCGGTTGCCCGGGACGGCAAATGAAAAACTGTTTTTT.

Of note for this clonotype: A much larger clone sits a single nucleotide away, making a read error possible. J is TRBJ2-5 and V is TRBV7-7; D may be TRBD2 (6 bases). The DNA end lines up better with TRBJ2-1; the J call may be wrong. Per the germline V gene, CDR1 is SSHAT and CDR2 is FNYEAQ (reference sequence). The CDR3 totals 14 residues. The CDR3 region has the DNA TGTGCTAGCGGCTTAGGTGAGGGGTCCAATGAGCAGTTCTTC. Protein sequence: CASGLGEGSNEQFF.

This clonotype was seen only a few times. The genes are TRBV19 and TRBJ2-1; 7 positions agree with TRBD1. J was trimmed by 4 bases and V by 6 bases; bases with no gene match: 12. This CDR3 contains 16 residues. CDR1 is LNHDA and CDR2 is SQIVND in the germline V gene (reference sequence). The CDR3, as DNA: TGTGCCAGTAGGCGAGGGCTAGGGGGCGGGTACAATGAGCAGTTCTTC. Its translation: CASRRGLGGGYNEQFF.

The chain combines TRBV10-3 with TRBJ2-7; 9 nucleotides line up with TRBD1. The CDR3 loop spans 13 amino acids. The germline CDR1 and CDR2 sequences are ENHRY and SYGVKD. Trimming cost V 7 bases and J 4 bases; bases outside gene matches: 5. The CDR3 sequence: CAITGTGLYEQYF. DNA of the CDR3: TGTGCCATCACCGGGACAGGGCTTTACGAGCAGTACTTC.

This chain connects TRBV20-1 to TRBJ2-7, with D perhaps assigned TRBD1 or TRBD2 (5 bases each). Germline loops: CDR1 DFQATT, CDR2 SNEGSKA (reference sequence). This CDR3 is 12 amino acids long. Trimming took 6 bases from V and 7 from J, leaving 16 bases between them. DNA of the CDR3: TGCAGTGCACCGAGGGGCTACAATGAGCAGTACTTC. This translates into CSAPRGYNEQYF.

The CDR3 here is CATQRTEDLTF. CDR3 sequence (DNA): TGTGCCACCCAACGAACAGAGGACCTGACTTTC. The gene calls are TRBV2 and TRBJ2-6; D gene ambiguous. The V gene's germline CDR1 is SNHLY and CDR2 FYNNEI. V lost 10 bases to trimming and J lost 15 bases, with 16 bases between them. The CDR3 extends over 11 amino acids.

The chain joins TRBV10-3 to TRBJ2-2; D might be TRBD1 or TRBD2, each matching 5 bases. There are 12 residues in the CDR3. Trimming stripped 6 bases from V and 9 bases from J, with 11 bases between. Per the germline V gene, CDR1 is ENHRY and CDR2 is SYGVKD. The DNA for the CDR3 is TGTGCCATCAGCCGGGGCGAGCGGGAGCTGTTTTTT. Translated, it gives CAISRGERELFF.

CDR3 in DNA: TGTGCCAGCAGCTTACTCGGGACAGGGGGCGGGCAGTATTTT. Its protein is CASSLLGTGGGQYF. V gene TRBV11-1 combines with J gene TRBJ2-3; 12 nucleotides align to TRBD1. The CDR3 has 14 amino acids. The V segment lost 2 bases and the J segment 11 bases; nucleotides outside the gene matches: 5. The V gene's germline CDR1 is SGHAT and CDR2 FQDESV (reference sequence).

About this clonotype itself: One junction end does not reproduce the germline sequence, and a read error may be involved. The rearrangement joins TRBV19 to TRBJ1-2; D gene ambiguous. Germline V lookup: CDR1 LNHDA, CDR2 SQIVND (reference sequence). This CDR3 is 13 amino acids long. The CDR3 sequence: CASCISTIYGYTF. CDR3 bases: TGTGCCAGTTGTATATCGACTATCTATGGCTACACCTTC.

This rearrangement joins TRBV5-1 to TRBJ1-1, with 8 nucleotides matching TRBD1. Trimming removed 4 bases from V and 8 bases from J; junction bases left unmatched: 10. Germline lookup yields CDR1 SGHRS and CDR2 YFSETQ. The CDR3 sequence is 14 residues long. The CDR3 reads CASSPGQGISEAFF. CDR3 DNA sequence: TGCGCCAGCAGCCCTGGACAGGGCATATCGGAAGCTTTCTTT. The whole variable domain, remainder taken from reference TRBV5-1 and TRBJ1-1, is KAGVTQTPRYLIKTRGQQVTLSCSPISGHRSVSWYQQTPGQGLQFLFEYFSETQRNKGNFPGRFSGRQFSNSRSEMNVSTLELGDSALYLCASSPGQGISEAFFGQGTRLTVV.

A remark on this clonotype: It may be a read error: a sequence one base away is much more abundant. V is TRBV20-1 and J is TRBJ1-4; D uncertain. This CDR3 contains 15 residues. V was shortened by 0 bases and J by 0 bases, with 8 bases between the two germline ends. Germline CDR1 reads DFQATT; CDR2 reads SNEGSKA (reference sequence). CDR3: CSAREDGTTNEKLFF. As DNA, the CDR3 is TGCAGTGCTAGAGAGGACGGTACAACTAATGAAAAACTGTTTTTT.

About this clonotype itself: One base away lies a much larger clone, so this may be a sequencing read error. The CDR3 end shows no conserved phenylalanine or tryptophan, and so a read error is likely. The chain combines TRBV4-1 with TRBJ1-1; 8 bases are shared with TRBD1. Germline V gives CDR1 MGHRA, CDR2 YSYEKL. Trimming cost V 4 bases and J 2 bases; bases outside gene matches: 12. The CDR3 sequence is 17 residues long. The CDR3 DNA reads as TGCGCCAGCAGCCTAGATGTGCAGGGGGCTCAAAACACTGAAGCTTTCCTT. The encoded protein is CASSLDVQGAQNTEAFL.

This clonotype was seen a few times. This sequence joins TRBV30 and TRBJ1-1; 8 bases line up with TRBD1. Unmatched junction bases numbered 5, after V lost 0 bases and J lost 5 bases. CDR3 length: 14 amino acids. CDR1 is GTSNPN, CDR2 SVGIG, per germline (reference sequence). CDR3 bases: TGTGCCTGGAGTGTACGCAGGGGGCTTACTGAAGCTTTCTTT. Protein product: CAWSVRRGLTEAFF.

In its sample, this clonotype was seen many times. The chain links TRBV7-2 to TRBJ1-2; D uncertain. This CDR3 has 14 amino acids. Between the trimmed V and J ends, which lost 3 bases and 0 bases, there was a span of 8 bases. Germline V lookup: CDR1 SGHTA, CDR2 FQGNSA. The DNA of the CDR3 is TGTGCCAGCAGCTTGACGGCAACTAACTATGGCTACACCTTC. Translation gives CASSLTATNYGYTF.

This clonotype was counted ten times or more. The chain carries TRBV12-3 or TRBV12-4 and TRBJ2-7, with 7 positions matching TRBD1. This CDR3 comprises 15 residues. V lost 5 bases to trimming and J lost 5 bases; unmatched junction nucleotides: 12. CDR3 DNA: TGTGCCAGCAGTCTACAGGGGACGATCCCTCACGAGCAGTACTTC. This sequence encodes CASSLQGTIPHEQYF.

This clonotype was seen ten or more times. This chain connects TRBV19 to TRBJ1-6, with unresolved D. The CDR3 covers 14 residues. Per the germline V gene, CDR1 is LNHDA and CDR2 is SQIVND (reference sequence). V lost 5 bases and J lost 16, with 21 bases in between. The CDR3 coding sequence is TGTGCCAGTAGTCTCGCCCTCGACCGACCTAGTCTCCACTTT. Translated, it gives CASSLALDRPSLHF.

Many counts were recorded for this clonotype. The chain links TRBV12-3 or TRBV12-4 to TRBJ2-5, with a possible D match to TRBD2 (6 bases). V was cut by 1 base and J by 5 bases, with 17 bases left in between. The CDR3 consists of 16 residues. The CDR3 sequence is CASSLGQGGPGETQYF. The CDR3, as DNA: TGTGCCAGCAGTTTAGGCCAGGGAGGTCCGGGGGAGACCCAGTACTTC.

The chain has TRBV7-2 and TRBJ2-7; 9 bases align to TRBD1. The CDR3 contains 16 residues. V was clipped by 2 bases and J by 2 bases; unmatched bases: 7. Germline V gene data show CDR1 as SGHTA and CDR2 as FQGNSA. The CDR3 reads CASSLPGRQGAYEQYF. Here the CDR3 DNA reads TGTGCCAGCAGCTTACCTGGCCGACAGGGGGCCTACGAGCAGTACTTC. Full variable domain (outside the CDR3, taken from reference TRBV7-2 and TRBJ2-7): GAGVSQSPSNKVTEKGKDVELRCDPISGHTALYWYRQSLGQGLEFLIYFQGNSAPDKSGLPSDRFSAERTGGSVSTLTIQRTQQEDSAVYLCASSLPGRQGAYEQYFGPGTRLTVT.

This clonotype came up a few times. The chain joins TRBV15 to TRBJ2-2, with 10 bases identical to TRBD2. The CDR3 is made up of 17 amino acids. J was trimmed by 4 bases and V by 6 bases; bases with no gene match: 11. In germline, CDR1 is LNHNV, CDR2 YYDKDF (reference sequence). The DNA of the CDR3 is TGTGCCACCAGTGGGGCTGGGCTAGCGGGAGCCACCGGGGAGCTGTTTTTT. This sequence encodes CATSGAGLAGATGELFF.

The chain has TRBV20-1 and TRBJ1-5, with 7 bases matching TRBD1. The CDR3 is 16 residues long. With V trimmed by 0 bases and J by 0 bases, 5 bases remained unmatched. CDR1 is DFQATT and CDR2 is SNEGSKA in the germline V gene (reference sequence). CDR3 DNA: TGCAGTGCTAGAGATCTACGGGACAGTAGCAATCAGCCCCAGCATTTT. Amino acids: CSARDLRDSSNQPQHF.

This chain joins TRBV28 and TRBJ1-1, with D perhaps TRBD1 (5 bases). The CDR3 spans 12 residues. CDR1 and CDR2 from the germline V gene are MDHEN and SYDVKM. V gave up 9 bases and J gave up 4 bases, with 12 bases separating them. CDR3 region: CASRREPTEAFF. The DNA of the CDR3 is TGTGCCAGTCGCAGGGAACCCACTGAAGCTTTCTTT.